The subject of this entry is one T cell receptor (beta chain). Under the authors' procedure: From ImmunoSEQ came sequences covering only the junction and carrying no quality scores, so filtering differed. Assay: immunoSEQ multiplex PCR; the TCRdb copy retains only in-frame clones and omits some. V and J calls and clone size are those listed in that table; D and trimming were worked out from the DNA. This sample has around 2.1 million clones, with roughly 91% found just once. This CDR3 spans 14 amino acids. V shed 5 bases and J shed 3 bases, with 13 bases lying between them. Germline CDR1 LNHNV, CDR2 YYDKDF (reference sequence). This record comes from a study of shared clonotypes between healthy human individuals. Terminally differentiated effector memory CD45RA+ cells were left out of the naive CD8 fraction, which was CD45RO-negative and positively selected for CCR7. Healthy HIV-negative adults with no recent acute infections or vaccinations were recruited as donors.

The TCR originated in a man younger than 35 in good health. Some clones in this sample may be carry-over from other donors' samples. Sequencing was done on a sample of naive CD8+ T cells from PBMCs. V usage is TRBV15 and J usage is TRBJ1-2; a possible D gene is TRBD1 (5 bases). CDR3 bases: TGTGCCACCAGCCCTGGGGCCGGGTACTATGGCTACACCTTC. Translated, it gives CATSPGAGYYGYTF.